This TCR beta chain was sequenced in a study of shared clonotypes between healthy human individuals. Findings and limits, study-wide: When compared with the clonotypes that were shared by all four sorted-subset donors, the non-shared clonotypes turned out to have lower generation probabilities. It was only blood that was sampled, and tissue repertoires likely differ.

This CDR3 contains 15 residues. Trimming shortened V by 5 bases and J by 6 bases, and 17 bases separated the two germline ends. The germline gives CDR1 MNHNS, CDR2 SASEGT. This clone has only a few counts. Its antigen is undetermined. Assay execution took place at the deep level. Repertoires were generated with immunoSEQ multiplex PCR, while TCRdb's copy carries only in-frame clones and drops some. The sample holds hundreds of thousands of clones, around four fifths seen once. V and J are TRBV6-1 and TRBJ1-5, with TRBD1 as a possible D gene (5 bases). The sample was memory CD4+ T cells sorted from blood. Subset given: CD45RA-negative fraction. The clonotype originates from a man aged 25-45 years in good health. CDR3 sequence reads: CASSPGTITSQPQHF. As DNA, the CDR3 is TGTGCCAGCAGTCCCGGGACCATCACGTCTCAGCCCCAGCATTTT.